Following are 29 T cell receptor beta chains from one sample sequenced in a study of T cells in Graves' hyperthyroidism and ophthalmopathy. TCR beta CDR3 sequences were amplified from RNA transcripts. The TCR CDR3 first-round RT-PCR relied on the HTBI primer set. Via MiXCR, TCRdb re-called the multiplex PCR reads, giving one row per CDR3 protein. The table lists hundreds of thousands of distinct CDR3 sequences, 22% of them singletons. Sequencing used blood. These receptors were taken from a woman aged 70-85 years with Graves' ophthalmopathy.

In this sample, this clonotype turned up many times. The chain combines TRBV20-1 with TRBJ1-1; a possible D gene is TRBD1 (6 bases). The length of the CDR3 is 14 residues. V was clipped by 6 bases and J by 6 bases, with 20 bases between them. Germline CDR1 is DFQATT and CDR2 is SNEGSKA (reference sequence). The CDR3 loop is CSAPSADRKPEAFF. The CDR3 DNA follows: TGCAGTGCCCCGTCGGCCGACAGGAAGCCTGAAGCTTTCTTT.

The V and J genes are TRBV3-1 and TRBJ2-5, with D perhaps given as TRBD1 or TRBD2 (5 bases each). This CDR3 comprises 14 residues. V was trimmed by 8 bases and J by 5 bases, leaving 18 bases between them. Germline-derived CDR1 and CDR2 are LGHDT and YNNKEL (reference sequence). CDR3 coding DNA: TGTGCCAGCTCACCATCCGGGGCGCGGGAGACCCAGTACTTC. This gives the protein CASSPSGARETQYF.

Only a few counts were recorded for this clonotype. The chain recombines TRBV20-1 with TRBJ2-7; TRBD2 matches at 9 bases. The CDR3 sequence is 14 residues long. Germline V gives CDR1 DFQATT, CDR2 SNEGSKA (reference sequence). V was clipped by 3 bases and J by 5 bases; unmatched bases: 8. The CDR3 bases are TGCAGTGCTAGTTTGGCGGGAGGGCGGGACGAGCAGTACTTC. Its protein is CSASLAGGRDEQYF.

This chain's CDR3 is CASRRGTSGTIQYF. The CDR3 coding sequence is TGTGCCAGCAGACGTGGGACTAGCGGAACCATTCAGTACTTC. The chain recombines TRBV7-2 with TRBJ2-4; 11 positions agree with TRBD2. V lost 6 bases, J lost 9 bases, and 7 bases stayed unmatched. The length of the CDR3 is 14 residues. Germline V gene data show CDR1 as SGHTA and CDR2 as FQGNSA.

In its sample, this clonotype was seen many times. The J gene is TRBJ1-4, the V gene TRBV28; D possibly corresponds to TRBD1 (6 bases). V shed 6 bases and J shed 7 bases, with 15 bases lying between them. The CDR3 extends over 14 amino acids. Germline-derived CDR1 and CDR2 are MDHEN and SYDVKM. The CDR3 here is CASRKDRLREKLFF. The CDR3 DNA reads TGTGCCAGCAGAAAGGACAGACTTCGTGAAAAACTGTTTTTT. Supplemented by reference TRBV28 and TRBJ1-4, the full variable domain reads DVKVTQSSRYLVKRTGEKVFLECVQDMDHENMFWYRQDPGLGLRLIYFSYDVKMKEKGDIPEGYSVSREKKERFSLILESASTNQTSMYLCASRKDRLREKLFFGSGTQLSVL.

The V and J genes are TRBV3-1 and TRBJ1-1; D perhaps matches TRBD1 (5 bases). Trimming took off 4 bases at V and 1 base at J, with 13 bases between the two ends. CDR1 and CDR2 from the germline V gene are LGHDT and YNNKEL (reference sequence). This CDR3 is 15 amino acids long. The CDR3: CASSPGGHRNTEAFF. DNA of the CDR3: TGTGCCAGCAGCCCCGGCGGACACCGGAACACTGAAGCTTTCTTT.

This clonotype turned up a few times. This chain joins TRBV24-1 and TRBJ2-5; D is possibly TRBD1 (6 bases). Germline CDR1 KGHDR, CDR2 SFDVKD. This CDR3 is 13 amino acids long. V was shortened by 9 bases and J by 7 bases, with 17 bases between the two germline ends. The CDR3: CATQGMSSRTQYF. CDR3 in DNA: TGTGCCACCCAGGGGATGAGCTCTCGGACCCAGTACTTC.

V is TRBV6-2 or TRBV6-3 and J is TRBJ2-1, with 7 nucleotides matching TRBD2. The germline gives CDR1 MNHEY, CDR2 SVGEGT. This CDR3 comprises 13 residues. The V and J ends lost 5 bases and 7 bases, in that order; junction bases with no gene match: 5. The CDR3 reads CASSRTSRNEQFF. Here the CDR3 DNA reads TGTGCCAGCAGTCGGACTAGTAGGAATGAGCAGTTCTTC.

The chain has TRBV20-1 and TRBJ2-7; TRBD1 aligns across 12 bases. Germline CDR1 reads DFQATT; CDR2 reads SNEGSKA (reference sequence). With 2 bases clipped from V and 4 bases from J, the junction kept 6 bases outside the gene matches. CDR3 length equals 15 residues. CDR3 region: CSARSPGQGAYEQYF. The CDR3 coding sequence is TGCAGTGCTAGATCGCCGGGACAGGGGGCTTACGAGCAGTACTTC.

This clonotype was observed once. The gene calls are TRBV4-1 and TRBJ2-2; no clear D gene. The V gene's germline CDR1 is MGHRA and CDR2 YSYEKL. This CDR3 region has 14 residues. Trimming took 0 bases from V and 7 from J, leaving 9 bases between them. For the CDR3, the DNA is TGCGCCAGCAGCCAAGAACTAAGCGTCGGGGAGCTGTTTTTT. Translation gives CASSQELSVGELFF.

This clonotype came up many times. The chain links TRBV2 to TRBJ2-3; D possibly uses TRBD1 or TRBD2 (5 bases each). The CDR3 runs 16 residues. The ends were cut back, 5 bases at V and 2 bases at J, with 17 bases in the middle. Germline lookup yields CDR1 SNHLY and CDR2 FYNNEI. The CDR3 sequence: CASSSGTRRSTDTQYF. CDR3 coding DNA: TGTGCCAGCAGTTCCGGGACGCGACGATCCACAGATACGCAGTATTTT.

This chain joins TRBV6-4 and TRBJ1-4; TRBD1 is a possible D gene (5 bases). There are 19 residues in the CDR3. V was trimmed by 4 bases and J by 6 bases, leaving 27 bases between them. In germline, CDR1 is MRHNA, CDR2 SNTAGT. This chain's CDR3 is CASSGGQGLPDPTYEKLFF. The CDR3 region has the DNA TGTGCCAGCAGTGGGGGTCAGGGCTTACCCGACCCTACTTATGAAAAACTGTTTTTT.

The J gene is TRBJ2-1, the V gene TRBV18; 8 nucleotides line up with TRBD1. V shed 8 bases and J 8 bases; nucleotides not matched to a gene: 11. Per the germline V gene, CDR1 is KGHSH and CDR2 is LQKENI. The length of the CDR3 is 14 residues. In DNA form, the CDR3 reads TGTGCCAGCGCCCTTAGGACAGGGTCCGATGAGCAGTTCTTC. It is translated as CASALRTGSDEQFF. Full variable domain (remainder filled in from reference TRBV18 and TRBJ2-1): NAGVMQNPRHLVRRRGQEARLRCSPMKGHSHVYWYRQLPEEGLKFMVYLQKENIIDESGMPKERFSAEFPKEGPSILRIQQVVRGDSAAYFCASALRTGSDEQFFGPGTRLTVL.

V and J are TRBV2 and TRBJ1-5; TRBD1 agrees at 9 bases. The J segment lost 5 bases and the V segment lost 5 bases, leaving 7 bases of the junction unmatched. From germline, CDR1 is SNHLY and CDR2 FYNNEI. This CDR3 spans 15 amino acids. In nucleotides, the CDR3 is TGTGCCAGCAGTCTGGGACAGGGAGTAGATCAGCCCCAGCATTTT. As protein: CASSLGQGVDQPQHF.

This clonotype was recorded at least ten times. The chain recombines TRBV2 with TRBJ2-3; 8 bases agree with TRBD2. CDR1 SNHLY and CDR2 FYNNEI come from the germline V gene. Losses at the gene ends were 10 bases for V and 7 bases for J; bases not matched to a gene: 4. This CDR3 comprises 11 residues. The CDR3 reads CATRGGNTQYF. CDR3 sequence (DNA): TGTGCCACCCGGGGGGGGAATACGCAGTATTTT.

The V and J genes are TRBV19 and TRBJ2-5; 7 bases agree with TRBD2. With V trimmed by 4 bases and J by 2 bases, 7 bases remained unmatched. This CDR3 is built from 15 residues. Germline CDR1 and CDR2: LNHDA and SQIVND (reference sequence). This CDR3 reads CASSSTGTTQETQYF. CDR3 in DNA: TGTGCCAGTAGTAGCACCGGGACTACGCAAGAGACCCAGTACTTC. Drawing the rest from reference TRBV19 and TRBJ2-5, the complete variable domain is DGGITQSPKYLFRKEGQNVTLSCEQNLNHDAMYWYRQDPGQGLRLIYYSQIVNDFQKGDIAEGYSVSREKKESFPLTVTSAQKNPTAFYLCASSSTGTTQETQYFGPGTRLLVL.

The gene calls are TRBV20-1 and TRBJ1-1, with D uncertain. Per germline, CDR1 DFQATT and CDR2 SNEGSKA (reference sequence). V shed 8 bases and J shed 1 base, with 11 bases lying between them. CDR3 size: 12 residues. CDR3 protein: CSPRAGNTEAFF. In DNA, the CDR3 is TGCAGTCCAAGAGCAGGGAACACTGAAGCTTTCTTT.

This clonotype was picked up many times. V usage is TRBV11-2 and J usage is TRBJ2-3; D ambiguous. The CDR3 contains 12 residues. V lost 4 bases, J lost 4 bases, and 6 bases lay in between. Germline V gene sequence: CDR1 SGHAT, CDR2 FQNNGV. CDR3 in amino acids: CASSYGADTQYF. CDR3 DNA: TGTGCCAGCAGCTATGGGGCAGATACGCAGTATTTT.

This clonotype was seen more than once but under ten times. The CDR3 region is CASSLGLAEFTDTQYF. The CDR3 coding sequence is TGTGCCAGCAGCCTCGGACTAGCGGAGTTCACAGATACGCAGTATTTT. The chain has TRBV3-1 and TRBJ2-3; 10 bases are a match to TRBD2. The CDR3 is made up of 16 amino acids. With V trimmed by 4 bases and J by 2 bases, 6 bases remained unmatched. Germline CDR1 is LGHDT and CDR2 is YNNKEL (reference sequence).

The chain is built from TRBV24-1 and TRBJ2-5; 7 nucleotides match TRBD1. After removal of 3 bases from V and 4 bases from J, the junction contained 7 bases not matched to a gene. The CDR3 loop spans 15 amino acids. The V gene's germline CDR1 is KGHDR and CDR2 SFDVKD. The CDR3 DNA reads TGTGCCACCAGTGATGAGAAGGCAGGGGGAGAGACCCAGTACTTC. The encoded protein is CATSDEKAGGETQYF.

The V call is TRBV10-3, the J call TRBJ1-1; 8 nucleotides line up with TRBD1. CDR3 length equals 16 residues. The germline CDR1 and CDR2 sequences are ENHRY and SYGVKD. V lost 6 bases to trimming and J lost 0 bases; unmatched junction nucleotides: 9. The CDR3 here is CAISRDRTRVNTEAFF. DNA for the CDR3: TGTGCCATCAGCCGGGACAGGACAAGGGTGAACACTGAAGCTTTCTTT.

This clonotype came up once. The rearrangement joins TRBV5-1 to TRBJ1-1, with 10 bases that match TRBD1. This CDR3 contains 17 residues. The V gene's germline CDR1 is SGHRS and CDR2 YFSETQ. V was pared by 3 bases and J by 5 bases, with 13 bases of the junction left unmatched. CDR3 in amino acids: CASSWNSGTGVETEAFF. In DNA form, the CDR3 reads TGCGCCAGCAGCTGGAACTCCGGGACAGGGGTGGAAACTGAAGCTTTCTTT.

CDR3 in amino acids: CASSQDTAGLDEQFF. CDR3 sequence (DNA): TGCGCCAGCAGCCAAGATACGGCAGGGCTGGATGAGCAGTTCTTC. This sequence joins TRBV4-3 and TRBJ2-1; possibly TRBD1 for D (5 bases). Trimming took off 0 bases at V and 8 bases at J, with 14 bases between the two ends. This CDR3 spans 15 amino acids. CDR1 is LGHNA and CDR2 is YSLEER in the germline V gene.

V is TRBV9 and J is TRBJ2-7; 13 positions match TRBD2. The length of the CDR3 is 15 residues. Germline values: CDR1 SGDLS, CDR2 YYNGEE. After removal of 4 bases from V and 5 bases from J, the junction contained 6 bases not matched to a gene. As DNA, the CDR3 is TGTGCCAGCAGCATGACTAGCGGGAGGAGGCACGAGCAGTACTTC. This codes for CASSMTSGRRHEQYF. The whole variable domain, remainder taken from reference TRBV9 and TRBJ2-7, is DSGVTQTPKHLITATGQRVTLRCSPRSGDLSVYWYQQSLDQGLQFLIQYYNGEERAKGNILERFSAQQFPDLHSELNLSSLELGDSALYFCASSMTSGRRHEQYFGPGTRLTVT.

This chain joins TRBV29-1 and TRBJ2-5, with TRBD2 matching over 9 bases. Germline V gene data show CDR1 as SQVTM and CDR2 as ANQGSEA. The CDR3 totals 16 residues. V was pared by 4 bases and J by 1 base, with 10 bases of the junction left unmatched. As DNA, the CDR3 is TGCAGCGTTGTTTGGGGGAGACTAGCGGTCCAAGAGACCCAGTACTTC. This codes for CSVVWGRLAVQETQYF.

This clonotype has more than one count but fewer than ten. The junction shows a germline mismatch at one end, possibly a read error. The V and J genes are TRBV7-7 and TRBJ2-1; the D gene is possibly TRBD2 (5 bases). CDR1 SSHAT and CDR2 FNYEAQ come from the germline V gene (reference sequence). The CDR3 has 13 amino acids. CDR3 residues: CASSWSPGDEQFF. CDR3 DNA sequence: TGTGCTAGCAGCTGGAGCCCCGGGGATGAGCAGTTCTTC.

Only a few counts were recorded for this clonotype. This rearrangement joins TRBV3-1 to TRBJ2-5, with 9 bases identical to TRBD2. The V segment lost 0 bases and the J segment 5 bases; nucleotides outside the gene matches: 7. Germline V lookup: CDR1 LGHDT, CDR2 YNNKEL (reference sequence). The CDR3 has 16 amino acids. In DNA form, the CDR3 reads TGTGCCAGCAGCCAAGATCGGCGGGAGGGGACGGAGACCCAGTACTTC. Translation: CASSQDRREGTETQYF.

At least ten counts were recorded for this clonotype. J is TRBJ2-3 and V is TRBV28, with D possibly being TRBD2 (6 bases). The V end was cut by 7 bases, the J end by 5 bases, with 22 bases between. Germline V gives CDR1 MDHEN, CDR2 SYDVKM. The CDR3 extends over 16 amino acids. CDR3 nucleotides: TGTGCCAGCACCCCTGTGGGCGGGACGTGGAGAGATACGCAGTATTTT. Translating gives CASTPVGGTWRDTQYF.

A few counts support this clonotype. CDR3 in DNA: TGTGCCATCAGTGAAGGGCAGGACAATGAGCAGTTCTTC. Its protein is CAISEGQDNEQFF. The rearrangement uses TRBV10-3 and TRBJ2-1; D remains ambiguous. The CDR3 runs to 13 residues. V shed 3 bases and J shed 5 bases, with 8 bases lying between them. Germline V lookup: CDR1 ENHRY, CDR2 SYGVKD.